This TCR beta chain emerged from a study of cytomegalovirus exposure and HLA in healthy donors. Study-level background: Among about 200 million T cells, an earlier analysis found 117 million unique TCR beta sequences. Overall study results and limits: Equally common other TCR beta chains were less clonally expanded than HLA-associated ones, a later analysis found. In a later analysis, donors in an Asian-associated ancestry cluster reportedly had fewer N-insertions in productive TCRs than the cohort mean.

This CDR3 has 14 amino acids. CDR1 and CDR2 (germline): MNHEY, SVGAGI. Trimming removed 5 bases at V and 3 bases at J, with 14 bases between. Notes on this clone: The antigen remains undetermined.

Primers included in the PCR were 60 Vbeta and 13 Jbeta primers. The method was immunoSEQ multiplex PCR; TCRdb's version includes in-frame clones alone and lacks a portion of them. The table has under 200,000 clones, around 80% seen once. Sequencing used PBMCs. The receptor's source is a woman in her forties or fifties in good health and CMV-seropositive. The chain employs TRBV6-5 and TRBJ2-7; the D gene is possibly TRBD2 (6 bases). CDR3 residues: CASSRTGLGYEQYF. CDR3 DNA sequence: TGTGCCAGCAGTCGAACGGGACTCGGCTACGAGCAGTACTTC.